This T cell receptor (beta chain) is from a study of blood T cells in healthy people across ages. For every donor, a draw yielded around 10 milliliters of peripheral blood. Then a second PCR, running about 6 to 12 cycles, was carried out with a sample-barcoded 5' primer and a J-beta primer mix. MiXCR, run by TCRdb on the 5' RACE reads, gives a single entry per CDR3 protein. The table has over 750,000 distinct CDR3 sequences, approximately 25% seen once. The germline V gene has CDR1 ENHRY and CDR2 SYGVKD. Losses at the gene ends were 5 bases for V and 3 bases for J; bases not matched to a gene: 1. This CDR3 is built from 13 residues. These data also formed part of another study, on T cells of mothers and their children. From that study: Donation was provided by three healthy Caucasian mothers along with their six children. RNA that had been extracted went wholly into cDNA synthesis, at 1.5 ug per 15 ul.

This receptor was taken from a boy between 5 and 17 years old in good health. The gene calls are TRBV10-3 and TRBJ1-2, with 9 nucleotides matching TRBD1. Sequencing was carried out using blood. This CDR3 reads CAISWDRDYGYTF. For the CDR3, the DNA is TGTGCCATCAGTTGGGACAGGGACTATGGCTACACCTTC.